Here is one T cell receptor beta chain with its context. This sample was included in a study of cytomegalovirus exposure and HLA in healthy donors. From germline, CDR1 is SGDLS and CDR2 YYNGEE. The CDR3 totals 16 residues. Unmatched junction bases numbered 8, after V lost 3 bases and J lost 2 bases. Primers included in the PCR were 60 Vbeta and 13 Jbeta primers. Clones were sequenced by immunoSEQ multiplex PCR, and TCRdb holds only the in-frame ones, with some missing. Among 200,000 or so clones, roughly 80% were seen once, and the ten largest hold approximately 0.22%. Sequenced material: PBMCs. V gene TRBV9 combines with J gene TRBJ1-2, with TRBD1 matching 9 bases. This TCR derives from a girl aged 2 to 9 in good health and CMV-seronegative. The CDR3 reads CASSAGQGGLNYGYTF. In DNA form, the CDR3 reads TGTGCCAGCAGCGCGGGACAGGGTGGATTAAACTATGGCTACACCTTC.